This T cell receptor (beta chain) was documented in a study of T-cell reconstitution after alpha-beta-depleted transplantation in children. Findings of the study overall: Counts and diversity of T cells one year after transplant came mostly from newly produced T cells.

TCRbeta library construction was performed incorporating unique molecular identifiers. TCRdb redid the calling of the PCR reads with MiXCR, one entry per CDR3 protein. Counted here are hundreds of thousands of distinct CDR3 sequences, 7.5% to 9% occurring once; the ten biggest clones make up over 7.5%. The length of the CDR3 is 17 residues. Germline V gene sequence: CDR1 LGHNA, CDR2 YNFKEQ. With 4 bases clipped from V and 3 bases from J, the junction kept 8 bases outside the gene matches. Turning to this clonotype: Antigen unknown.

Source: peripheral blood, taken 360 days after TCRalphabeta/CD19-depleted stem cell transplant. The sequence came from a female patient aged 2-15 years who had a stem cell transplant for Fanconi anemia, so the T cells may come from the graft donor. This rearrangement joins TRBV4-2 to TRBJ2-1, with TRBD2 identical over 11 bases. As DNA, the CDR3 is TGTGCCAGCAGCCCAGTTAGCGGGGGGGCCGGCTACAATGAGCAGTTCTTC. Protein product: CASSPVSGGAGYNEQFF.